A selection of T cell receptor beta chains follows, all from one sample in a study of blood T cell repertoires in COVID-19. Profiled with immunoSEQ multiplex PCR; TCRdb holds only in-frame clones, not every one. The repertoire has hundreds of thousands of clones, 75% to 90% of them found once; the top ten carry 2% to 3%. The source material was PBMCs or T cells enriched from blood (not recorded which). The source of these receptors is a woman in her late teens or twenties who had recovered from COVID-19. Each CDR3 is given with its conserved first and last residue. The D gene is left open where the match is weak. Clone size is not always given. Where it is, it says once, few, many or a class for expanded clones.

clone size | J gene | D gene | CDR3 length | V gene | CDR3 DNA | CDR3 protein
NA | TRBJ2-7 | TRBD1 | 14 | TRBV5-4 | TGTGCCAGCAGCTCCGGGGACAGGAGCTACGAGCAGTACTTC | CASSSGDRSYEQYF
once | TRBJ2-3 | NA | 14 | TRBV5-1 | TGCGCCAGCAGCAGAGGGGGAGAGACAGATACGCAGTATTTT | CASSRGGETDTQYF
NA | TRBJ1-6 | NA | 15 | TRBV21-1 | TGTGCCAGCAGCACCCAGGGGCGACCTGGTTCACCCCTCCACTTT | CASSTQGRPGSPLHF
NA | TRBJ1-1 | TRBD1 | 14 | TRBV6-5 | TGTGCCAGCAGAATTAGTTCGGGACAGCATGAAGCTTTCTTT | CASRISSGQHEAFF
once | TRBJ1-2 | TRBD1 | 16 | TRBV27 | TGTGCCAGCAGTTTTATCGGGACAGGGGGTAGATATGGCTACACCTTC | CASSFIGTGGRYGYTF
NA | TRBJ1-2 | TRBD1 | 17 | TRBV16 | TGTGCCAGCAGCCAATCGGACAGGGACGACGATCAGTATGGCTACACCTTC | CASSQSDRDDDQYGYTF
NA | TRBJ1-1 | NA | 13 | TRBV27 | TGTGCCAGCCGCGAATCGGGGGACACTGAAGCTTTCTTT | CASRESGDTEAFF
NA | TRBJ2-7 | TRBD1 | 15 | TRBV7-2 | TGTGCCAGCAGCCTGGCCGGTCAGGGGGAGTACGAGCAGTACTTC | CASSLAGQGEYEQYF
NA | TRBJ2-5 | TRBD2 | 19 | TRBV5-6 | TGTGCCAGCAGCTGGGGGACTATCTCTGGGATGAGGATCGGAGAGACCCAGTACTTC | CASSWGTISGMRIGETQYF
NA | TRBJ1-1 | NA | 12 | TRBV29-1 | TGCAGCTCTCAACAGGGGAACACTGAAGCTTTCTTT | CSSQQGNTEAFF
NA | TRBJ2-3 | NA | 15 | TRBV5-1 | TGCGCCAGCAGCCCCGTGGGGGCTAGCACAGATACGCAGTATTTT | CASSPVGASTDTQYF
NA | TRBJ2-7 | TRBD2 | 17 | TRBV6-4 | TGTGCCAGCAGTGATAGGGTAGCGGGGGTCCTCTCCTACGAGCAGTACTTC | CASSDRVAGVLSYEQYF
NA | TRBJ1-1 | NA | 12 | TRBV27 | TGTGCCAGCAGTTTAAGGGGCACTGAAGCTTTCTTT | CASSLRGTEAFF
NA | TRBJ2-7 | TRBD2 | 15 | TRBV5-4 | TGTGCCAGCAGCTCGATCTTAGCGGGAGCCTACGAGCAGTACTTC | CASSSILAGAYEQYF
NA | TRBJ1-6 | NA | 16 | TRBV11-2 | TGTGCCAGCAGCCCCCTACAGGGCGACTATAATTCACCCCTCCACTTT | CASSPLQGDYNSPLHF
NA | TRBJ2-5 | NA | 16 | TRBV4-2 | TGTGCCAGCAGCCAAGCGGGTGGGGCCACCAAAGAGACCCAGTACTTC | CASSQAGGATKETQYF
once | TRBJ1-6 | NA | 17 | TRBV9 | TGTGCCAGCAGCTCCACCGACCGGACACCGAATAATTCACCCCTCCACTTT | CASSSTDRTPNNSPLHF
NA | TRBJ2-5 | TRBD2 | 16 | TRBV7-6 | TGTGCCAGCAGCTTCGGGGGGACTAGCGGAGAAGAGACCCAGTACTTC | CASSFGGTSGEETQYF
few | TRBJ2-7 | TRBD1 | 12 | TRBV9 | TGTGCCAGCAGCCCAGGGGGCTTGGAGCAGTACTTC | CASSPGGLEQYF
NA | TRBJ2-1 | TRBD2 | 14 | TRBV5-1 | TGCGCCAGCAGCTTCGGGGGGATTGTGGATGAGCAGTTCTTC | CASSFGGIVDEQFF
NA | TRBJ2-1 | NA | 15 | TRBV5-1 | TGCGCCAGCAGCATACAGGAGTACTCCTACAATGAGCAGTTCTTC | CASSIQEYSYNEQFF
NA | TRBJ2-7 | TRBD1 | 16 | TRBV7-9 | TGTGCCAGCAGCTCCCGGACAGGGGGCGCGGTGATCGAGCAGTACTTC | CASSSRTGGAVIEQYF
NA | TRBJ1-1 | NA | 14 | TRBV9 | TGTGCCAGCAGCGTAGGGAGCAGGGCCACTGAAGCTTTCTTT | CASSVGSRATEAFF
once | TRBJ1-6 | TRBD1 | 20 | TRBV27 | TGTGCCAGCAGTCTGTTACCGGGACAGGGGGCGCGGTCCTATAATTCACCCCTCCACTTT | CASSLLPGQGARSYNSPLHF
NA | TRBJ2-1 | NA | 14 | TRBV6-5 | TGTGCCAGCAGTCTCAAGCTCCCCAACAATGAGCAGTTCTTC | CASSLKLPNNEQFF
NA | TRBJ2-5 | TRBD1 | 14 | TRBV5-1 | TGCGCCAGCAGCCAAGGGACAGGAGAAGAGACCCAGTACTTC | CASSQGTGEETQYF
NA | TRBJ1-3 | NA | 15 | TRBV19 | TGTGCCAGTAGGTCCACAGGGATCTCTGGAAACACCATATATTTT | CASRSTGISGNTIYF
NA | TRBJ2-5 | NA | 13 | TRBV19 | TGTGCCAGTCGGAGGGCGGACCAAGAGACCCAGTACTTC | CASRRADQETQYF
NA | TRBJ1-1 | NA | 14 | TRBV29-1 | TGCAGCGTTGAAACCAGGGGCGCGAAAACTGAAGCTTTCTTT | CSVETRGAKTEAFF
NA | TRBJ2-1 | TRBD2 | 17 | TRBV4-1 | TGCGCCAGCAGCCAAGATACGACTGGGACTAGTTACAATGAGCAGTTCTTC | CASSQDTTGTSYNEQFF
NA | TRBJ2-7 | NA | 16 | TRBV4-1 | TGCGCCAGCAGCCACCATATCCGGGATATCTCCTACGAGCAGTACTTC | CASSHHIRDISYEQYF
NA | TRBJ2-1 | TRBD2 | 15 | TRBV2 | TGTGCCAGCAACCCTTCGGGACTAGCGGGGGGGCGGCAGTTCTTC | CASNPSGLAGGRQFF
once | TRBJ1-2 | TRBD1 | 14 | TRBV14 | TGTGCCAGCAGCCCCTGGGGACAGAGCTATGGCTACACCTTC | CASSPWGQSYGYTF
NA | TRBJ1-6 | TRBD1 | 15 | TRBV10-1 | TGCGCCAGCAGCGAAGCCGGGACAGGGGGTTCACCCCTCCACTTT | CASSEAGTGGSPLHF
few | TRBJ1-4 | NA | 14 | TRBV4-1 | TGCGCCAGCAGCCAAGAAGTGGGCAGCCGGGGACTGTTTTTT | CASSQEVGSRGLFF
once | TRBJ2-1 | NA | 17 | TRBV2 | TGTGCCAGCAGCCCAGGACTATCACCCGGGGAACACAATGAGCAGTTCTTC | CASSPGLSPGEHNEQFF
NA | TRBJ1-2 | NA | 13 | TRBV7-2 | TGTGCCAGCAGCCCGGACAGTAACTATGGCTACACCTTC | CASSPDSNYGYTF
NA | TRBJ1-4 | NA | 13 | TRBV15 | TGTGCCACCAGCAGGGGGCTCCTTGAAAAACTGTTTTTT | CATSRGLLEKLFF
once | TRBJ1-1 | TRBD1 | 13 | TRBV27 | TGTGCCAGCAGTTTGAACAGGGGCAGGAATGCTTTCTTT | CASSLNRGRNAFF